The 30 T cell receptor beta chains below all came from one sample that was sequenced in a study of T cells in localized non-small cell lung cancer. Sequencing used immunoSEQ multiplex PCR; TCRdb keeps in-frame clones, though not all of them. The sample lists 25,000 to 35,000 clones, more than 75% seen once, with under 15% in the top ten. The input for sequencing was peripheral blood, taken before any cancer treatment. These receptors originate from a female donor at least 60 years old with stage III squamous cell lung carcinoma.

This clone was counted once. The gene calls are TRBV7-2 and TRBJ1-2; D gene unclear. V was clipped by 7 bases and J by 4 bases, with 10 bases between them. The length of the CDR3 is 12 residues. In germline, CDR1 is SGHTA, CDR2 FQGNSA. The CDR3 loop reads CASTPGVYGYTF. The CDR3 DNA follows: TGTGCCAGCACCCCTGGGGTCTATGGCTACACCTTC.

This clone came up once. V is TRBV28 and J is TRBJ1-5; no definite D call. Trimming removed 5 bases from V and 7 bases from J, with 15 bases in between. Germline CDR1 reads MDHEN; CDR2 reads SYDVKM. The CDR3 has 14 amino acids. Here the CDR3 reads CASSSPGKAQPQHF. DNA of the CDR3: TGTGCCAGCAGTAGCCCCGGGAAGGCCCAGCCCCAGCATTTT.

This clone was recorded a few times. The J gene is TRBJ1-1, the V gene TRBV5-1; D is ambiguous. Germline-derived CDR1 and CDR2 are SGHRS and YFSETQ. Trimming stripped 4 bases from V and 2 bases from J, with 12 bases between. The CDR3 has 14 residues. This CDR3 reads CASSLSVGNTEAFF. Written as DNA, the CDR3 is TGCGCCAGCAGCCTGTCAGTGGGAAACACTGAAGCTTTCTTT.

This chain joins TRBV28 and TRBJ2-3; unclear D gene. Germline CDR1 is MDHEN and CDR2 is SYDVKM. Between the trimmed V and J ends, which lost 10 bases and 2 bases, there was a span of 22 bases. The CDR3 has 16 residues. DNA of the CDR3: TGTGCCACCTCCCGGATGGACCCGCCCTACACAGATACGCAGTATTTT. Its translation: CATSRMDPPYTDTQYF.

The rearrangement uses TRBV6-1 and TRBJ1-6, with TRBD1 matching 8 bases. Germline trimming cut 10 bases from V and 14 bases from J; bases unmatched to any gene: 13. There are 13 residues in the CDR3. Germline CDR1 and CDR2: MNHNS and SASEGT. The DNA of the CDR3 is TGTGCCATCTCGGACAGGGACCCCCCCACCCTCCACTTT. This codes for CAISDRDPPTLHF.

This clone was counted a single time. The V call is TRBV28, the J call TRBJ2-1; TRBD1 matches at 7 bases. Trimming removed 2 bases from V and 5 bases from J; junction bases left unmatched: 3. Germline-derived CDR1 and CDR2 are MDHEN and SYDVKM. This CDR3 region has 14 residues. CDR3: CASSLIGTDNEQFF. The CDR3 DNA reads TGTGCCAGCAGTTTAATCGGGACAGACAATGAGCAGTTCTTC.

The chain couples TRBV9 to TRBJ2-3; the match to TRBD2 covers 9 bases. The junction had 9 bases not matched to a gene; V was cut back by 6 bases and J by 4 bases. The CDR3 is made up of 15 amino acids. The germline V gene has CDR1 SGDLS and CDR2 YYNGEE. The DNA of the CDR3 is TGTGCCAGCACCGGGGGCGGGAGGGCCCCAGATACGCAGTATTTT. Protein: CASTGGGRAPDTQYF.

The chain joins TRBV4-3 to TRBJ2-1; TRBD1 matches at 8 bases. The V and J ends lost 0 bases and 4 bases, in that order; junction bases with no gene match: 5. Germline V gene sequence: CDR1 LGHNA, CDR2 YSLEER. This CDR3 contains 16 residues. The CDR3 reads CASSQESGGAYNEQFF. CDR3 sequence (DNA): TGCGCCAGCAGCCAAGAATCAGGGGGCGCATACAATGAGCAGTTCTTC.

J is TRBJ1-5 and V is TRBV6-5; D is unresolved. This CDR3 has 13 amino acids. V dropped 6 bases and J dropped 6 bases, with 12 bases sitting between them. CDR1 MNHEY and CDR2 SVGAGI come from the germline V gene. CDR3 amino acids: CASRRTVFQPQHF. DNA of the CDR3: TGTGCCAGCAGACGCACAGTTTTTCAGCCCCAGCATTTT.

The gene calls are TRBV20-1 and TRBJ1-5; D is undetermined. Trimming removed 5 bases at V and 4 bases at J, with 6 bases between. Germline CDR1 DFQATT, CDR2 SNEGSKA (reference sequence). The CDR3 loop spans 11 amino acids. DNA for the CDR3: TGCAGTGCTGTCGGGAATCAGCCCCAGCATTTT. Translation gives CSAVGNQPQHF.

V is TRBV5-5 and J is TRBJ1-2, with a weak D call TRBD1 (5 bases). This CDR3 is built from 14 residues. The V gene lost 1 base and the J gene lost 8 bases, with 15 bases spanning the gap. Looked up from germline, CDR1 is SGHKS and CDR2 is YYEKEE (reference sequence). The CDR3 DNA sequence: TGTGCCAGCAGCTTGAATCTGGCAGGGAACGGCTACACCTTC. As protein: CASSLNLAGNGYTF.

The chain recombines TRBV18 with TRBJ1-3; D is unclear. CDR1 and CDR2 from the germline V gene are KGHSH and LQKENI. This CDR3 has 15 amino acids. V lost 3 bases and J 4 bases, leaving 13 bases between the germline ends. CDR3 in DNA: TGTGCCAGCTCACCCGTAGATACTTACGGAAACACCATATATTTT. Translation: CASSPVDTYGNTIYF.

The chain is built from TRBV5-1 and TRBJ2-3; 11 bases line up with TRBD2. Looked up from germline, CDR1 is SGHRS and CDR2 is YFSETQ. The CDR3 covers 15 residues. The V and J ends lost 0 bases and 4 bases, in that order; junction bases with no gene match: 1. CDR3 protein: CASSLVAGGADTQYF. The CDR3 region has the DNA TGCGCCAGCAGCTTGGTAGCGGGAGGGGCAGATACGCAGTATTTT.

The chain recombines TRBV7-6 with TRBJ2-3; perhaps TRBD2 as D (6 bases). The V gene's germline CDR1 is SGHVS and CDR2 FNYEAQ. CDR3 length equals 13 residues. With 5 bases removed from V and 5 bases from J, the gap between germline ends came to 11 bases. This CDR3 is CASSPRLGDTQYF. The CDR3 DNA reads TGTGCCAGCAGCCCGCGACTAGGAGATACGCAGTATTTT.

V usage is TRBV10-2 and J usage is TRBJ1-1; D is perhaps TRBD1 (5 bases). The length of the CDR3 is 13 residues. Germline CDR1 is WSHSY and CDR2 is SAAADI. Trimming removed 6 bases from V and 10 bases from J, with 18 bases in between. The DNA for the CDR3 is TGCGCCAGCAGGGTTTCCGGGGGGGGTCTAGCTTTCTTT. Its translation: CASRVSGGGLAFF.

V usage is TRBV19 and J usage is TRBJ2-3; 7 bases map to TRBD2. This CDR3 has 14 amino acids. V lost 8 bases to trimming and J lost 6 bases; unmatched junction nucleotides: 11. The germline V gene encodes CDR1 LNHDA and CDR2 SQIVND (reference sequence). The CDR3 spells CASSLLGGSDTQYF. Here the CDR3 DNA reads TGTGCCAGTTCCCTACTGGGAGGGAGCGATACGCAGTATTTT.

V is TRBV7-2 and J is TRBJ1-1; D uncertain. The CDR3 totals 14 residues. V was cut by 1 base and J by 4 bases, with 10 bases left in between. The germline V gene has CDR1 SGHTA and CDR2 FQGNSA. The CDR3 DNA reads TGTGCCAGCAGCTTAGGGTGGGTGAGCACTGAAGCTTTCTTT. Amino acids: CASSLGWVSTEAFF.

V usage is TRBV9 and J usage is TRBJ1-6, with 8 positions matching TRBD1. The CDR3 covers 15 residues. The V gene end was trimmed by 3 bases and the J gene end by 9 bases; junction bases not matched to a gene: 8. From germline, CDR1 is SGDLS and CDR2 YYNGEE. In nucleotides, the CDR3 is TGTGCCAGCAGCGCCAGTCAGGGGGCGAGTTCACCCCTCCACTTT. Its translation: CASSASQGASSPLHF.

The rearrangement links TRBV27 to TRBJ2-1; 7 bases fit TRBD2. CDR1 and CDR2 (germline): MNHEY, SMNVEV (reference sequence). The CDR3 has 17 amino acids. V dropped 5 bases and J dropped 2; count of bases not matched to a gene: 12. The CDR3 protein is CASSPIGGWGTYNEQFF. The CDR3 coding sequence is TGTGCCAGCAGTCCCATCGGGGGGTGGGGGACCTACAATGAGCAGTTCTTC.

This clone was detected a few times. V gene TRBV7-2 combines with J gene TRBJ2-5; 9 bases fit TRBD2. This CDR3 spans 15 amino acids. The V segment lost 3 bases and the J segment 5 bases; nucleotides outside the gene matches: 7. Germline CDR1 SGHTA, CDR2 FQGNSA. The CDR3 sequence is CASSFQRGERETQYF. The CDR3 bases are TGTGCCAGCAGCTTCCAGCGGGGGGAGCGGGAGACCCAGTACTTC. The variable domain in full, completed from reference TRBV7-2 and TRBJ2-5, reads GAGVSQSPSNKVTEKGKDVELRCDPISGHTALYWYRQSLGQGLEFLIYFQGNSAPDKSGLPSDRFSAERTGGSVSTLTIQRTQQEDSAVYLCASSFQRGERETQYFGPGTRLLVL.

This chain uses TRBV27 with TRBJ1-1; D ambiguous. This CDR3 spans 15 amino acids. The germline gives CDR1 MNHEY, CDR2 SMNVEV (reference sequence). V was shortened by 4 bases and J by 1 base, with 13 bases between the two germline ends. The CDR3 DNA is TGTGCCAGCAGTTCGTCTTACACTGGGAACACTGAAGCTTTCTTT. It translates to CASSSSYTGNTEAFF.

The V call is TRBV2, the J call TRBJ1-4; D call uncertain. Trimming took 2 bases from V and 3 from J, leaving 10 bases between them. Germline CDR1 is SNHLY and CDR2 is FYNNEI. This CDR3 has 15 residues. The CDR3 nucleotides are TGTGCCAGCAGTGAACTAGGGCTTGCTAATGAAAAACTGTTTTTT. It codes for CASSELGLANEKLFF.

J is TRBJ1-6 and V is TRBV21-1. TRBV21-1 is described as a pseudogene. CDR3 size: 16 residues. The CDR3 is CASSKEEGCYNSPLHF. The CDR3 nucleotides are TGTGCCAGCAGCAAAGAGGAGGGGTGCTATAATTCACCCCTCCACTTT.

The chain uses TRBV5-1 and TRBJ2-5; 10 positions match TRBD1. The CDR3 has 17 amino acids. In germline, CDR1 is SGHRS, CDR2 YFSETQ. V trimming: 0 bases; J trimming: 5 bases; junction bases outside the gene matches: 10. In DNA form, the CDR3 reads TGCGCCAGCAGCTTGGATGCAAGACAGGGGGCAGGGGAGACCCAGTACTTC. This sequence encodes CASSLDARQGAGETQYF. Combining the CDR3 with reference TRBV5-1 and TRBJ2-5 gives the whole variable domain KAGVTQTPRYLIKTRGQQVTLSCSPISGHRSVSWYQQTPGQGLQFLFEYFSETQRNKGNFPGRFSGRQFSNSRSEMNVSTLELGDSALYLCASSLDARQGAGETQYFGPGTRLLVL.

This rearrangement joins TRBV6-6 to TRBJ2-1; D unresolved. Trimming stripped 0 bases from V and 7 bases from J, with 10 bases between. The V gene's germline CDR1 is MNHNY and CDR2 SVGAGI (reference sequence). This CDR3 contains 14 residues. The CDR3 DNA reads as TGTGCCAGCAGTTACTCGGCCTGGGGTAATGAGCAGTTCTTC. This translates into CASSYSAWGNEQFF.

The chain has TRBV5-4 and TRBJ1-2; the match to TRBD1 covers 8 bases. Germline loops: CDR1 SGHNT, CDR2 YYREEE (reference sequence). CDR3 length: 18 residues. Trimming took 0 bases from V and 0 from J; bases not matched to a gene: 10. DNA of the CDR3: TGTGCCAGCAGCTTGGGAGGGGGGACAGGTACTCCTAACTATGGCTACACCTTC. It specifies CASSLGGGTGTPNYGYTF. Full variable domain (remainder filled in from reference TRBV5-4 and TRBJ1-2): ETGVTQSPTHLIKTRGQQVTLRCSSQSGHNTVSWYQQALGQGPQFIFQYYREEENGRGNFPPRFSGLQFPNYSSELNVNALELDDSALYLCASSLGGGTGTPNYGYTFGSGTRLTVV.

Only a few counts were recorded for this clone. The DNA for the CDR3 is TGCGCCAGCAGCTTTGGGGACAGGCCAAACTATGGCTACACCTTC. Amino acid sequence: CASSFGDRPNYGYTF. The chain employs TRBV5-1 and TRBJ1-2; 8 nucleotides match TRBD1. Germline V gene sequence: CDR1 SGHRS, CDR2 YFSETQ. V lost 2 bases, J lost 2 bases, and 5 bases stayed unmatched. The CDR3 sequence is 15 residues long. The full variable domain, completed using reference TRBV5-1 and TRBJ1-2, is KAGVTQTPRYLIKTRGQQVTLSCSPISGHRSVSWYQQTPGQGLQFLFEYFSETQRNKGNFPGRFSGRQFSNSRSEMNVSTLELGDSALYLCASSFGDRPNYGYTFGSGTRLTVV.

CDR3 DNA sequence: TGTGCCAGCAGCCCTGGGACGGCAAATCAGCCCCAGCATTTT. This sequence encodes CASSPGTANQPQHF. The chain has TRBV6-6 and TRBJ1-5; D may be TRBD1 (5 bases). This CDR3 is 14 amino acids long. V was pared by 6 bases and J by 4 bases, with 13 bases between. CDR1 is MNHNY, CDR2 SVGAGI, per germline (reference sequence).

The V gene is TRBV9, the J gene TRBJ2-7; 8 nucleotides agree with TRBD1. The CDR3 is made up of 13 amino acids. Germline lookup yields CDR1 SGDLS and CDR2 YYNGEE. Germline trimming cut 3 bases from V and 6 bases from J; bases unmatched to any gene: 5. As DNA, the CDR3 is TGTGCCAGCAGCGCGGACACAGGGGGCGAGCAGTACTTC. This sequence encodes CASSADTGGEQYF.

The chain recombines TRBV5-6 with TRBJ2-5, with 7 bases that match TRBD1. The CDR3 spans 13 residues. V trimming: 5 bases; J trimming: 3 bases; junction bases outside the gene matches: 4. Germline V gene lookup returns CDR1 SGHDT and CDR2 YYEEEE. CDR3 coding DNA: TGTGCCAGCAGTCGACAGGGAGAAGAGACCCAGTACTTC. Translated: CASSRQGEETQYF.